This record covers a single T cell receptor (beta chain). Its target is unknown. Sequencing used immunoSEQ multiplex PCR; TCRdb keeps in-frame clones, though not all of them. The profile covers 150,000 to 200,000 clones, with about 93% appearing a single time and around 0.66% taken by the ten largest. The CDR3 loop spans 14 amino acids. Per the germline V gene, CDR1 is SGHTA and CDR2 is FQGNSA. J lost 9 bases, V lost 5 bases, and 9 bases had no gene match. The data are from a study of T cell responses to AZD1222 COVID-19 vaccine. The study, taken as a whole, reports: At baseline, seropositivity was found in only a handful of AZD1222 recipients.

The J gene is TRBJ2-1, the V gene TRBV7-2; 8 nucleotides agree with TRBD2. Here the sequenced sample was peripheral blood, taken on day 0 of AZD1222 vaccination. The receptor was isolated from an adult in good health. The CDR3 loop reads CASSLKGLVVEQFF. DNA of the CDR3: TGTGCCAGCAGCCTGAAGGGACTAGTAGTTGAGCAGTTCTTC.